This TCR beta chain was retrieved from a study of control samples from healthy donors and cancer patients. Libraries were prepared by immunoSEQ multiplex PCR; TCRdb keeps only in-frame clonotypes and omits some of them. The sample lists under 140,000 clones; 88% were seen once. V was trimmed by 3 bases and J by 4 bases, leaving 9 bases between them. This CDR3 contains 13 residues. Germline V gene data show CDR1 as LGHDT and CDR2 as YNNKEL (reference sequence). Sequenced material: PBMCs. This sequence was found in a woman aged 55-75 years with lung cancer. This chain joins TRBV3-1 (or the pseudogene TRBV3-2) and TRBJ1-1; D is unresolved. The DNA for the CDR3 is TGTGCCAGCAGCCAGGGCTTAGGCACTGAAGCTTTCTTT. Translating it yields CASSQGLGTEAFF.